These T cell receptor beta chains were read from a single sample in a study of shared clonotypes between healthy human individuals. TCRdb keeps only in-frame clones here, not all; method: immunoSEQ multiplex PCR. Of approximately 1.1 million clones listed, around 78% are singletons. Material for sequencing was memory CD4+ T cells from PBMCs. Receptor source: a man aged 18-30 years in good health. Some clones in this sample may be carry-over from other donors' samples. Each CDR3 is given with its conserved first and last residue. D genes are given only for firm matches.

>TRBD1|TRBV14
CASKRGQGEKLFF
>-|TRBV6-5
CASSYSTGRIGNTIYF
>-|TRBV7-9
CASTPSSRTDTQYF
>-|TRBV28
CASRGATNEKLFF
>-|TRBV6-5
CASRAVTQGTQYF
>-|TRBV7-9
CASSVMLEDTQYF
>-|TRBV2
CASKYTGELFF
>-|TRBV7-3
CASSLGSYNEQFF
>-|TRBV14
CASSQEMGAEQFF
>-|TRBV7-9
CASKRAANTGELFF
>TRBD1|TRBV30
CAWSAGQGAGGYTF
>TRBD1|TRBV19
CASRLGTGPGAFF
>-|TRBV9
CASSVVFSDTQYF
>TRBD2|TRBV5-4
CASSFRTSPGTQYF
>-|TRBV5-1
CASSLGGTSWGYTF
>TRBD2|TRBV5-4
CASSAGTSGRARNEQFF
>TRBD1|TRBV19
CATSTGSGYGYTF
>TRBD1|TRBV30
CAWGDRRNSPLHF
>-|TRBV14
CASSQLRQGSNYGYTF
>TRBD1|TRBV28
CASSPGGQSSGNTIYF
>-|TRBV5-1
CASSLTLTVSGNTIYF
>TRBD1|TRBV30
CAWKVWGQTQRTGELFF
>TRBD1|TRBV9
CASSVAGTGRTGELFF
>-|TRBV6-6
CASSYSMEVEAFF
>-|TRBV6-6
CASTPFRTNYGYTF
>TRBD1|TRBV5-1
CASSQRTGAVSGYGYTF
>-|TRBV5-1
CASSPDLASGAYEQYF
>TRBD1|TRBV28
CASSSPGQRNYGYTF
>-|TRBV15
CATSRGRYEQYF
>-|TRBV7-9
CASSQMGGYTGELFF
>-|TRBV9
CASSPWGQGNTIYF
>TRBD1|TRBV28
CASSSGQAPGTYEQYF
>TRBD1|TRBV5-6
CASSFRTGGWDEQFF
>-|TRBV9
CASSKEGGTTQYF
>-|TRBV28
CASSSSRDEQYF
>TRBD1|TRBV28
CASRDRGSGTEAFF
>TRBD1|TRBV6-6
CASSPRPGQGYEQYF
>-|TRBV6-1
CASSAPTSLGEQFF
>TRBD1|TRBV6-1
CASSLRQGFSYEQYF
>-|TRBV7-2
CASSFPEGGQQYNEQFF
>TRBD2|TRBV6-1
CASSTAGGSYNEQFF
>-|TRBV27
CASSPRQASMNTEAFF
>TRBD2|TRBV9
CASSGLAGVDTGELFF
>-|TRBV15
CATSLKGAEQFF
>-|TRBV14
CASSQDRGNEQFF